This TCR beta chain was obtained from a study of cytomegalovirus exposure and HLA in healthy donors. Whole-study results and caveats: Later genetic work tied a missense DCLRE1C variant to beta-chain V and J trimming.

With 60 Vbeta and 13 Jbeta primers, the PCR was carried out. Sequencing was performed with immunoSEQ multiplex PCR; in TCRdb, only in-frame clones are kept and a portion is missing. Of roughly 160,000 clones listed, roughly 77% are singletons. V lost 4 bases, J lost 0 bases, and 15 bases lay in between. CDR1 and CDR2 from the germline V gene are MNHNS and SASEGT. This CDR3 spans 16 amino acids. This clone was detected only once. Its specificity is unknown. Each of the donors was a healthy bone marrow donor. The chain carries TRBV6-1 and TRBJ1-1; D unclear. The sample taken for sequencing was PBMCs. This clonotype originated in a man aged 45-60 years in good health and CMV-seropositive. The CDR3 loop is CASSVIIPRVNTEAFF. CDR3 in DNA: TGTGCCAGCAGTGTGATTATACCGCGCGTGAACACTGAAGCTTTCTTT.